These 24 T cell receptor beta chains originate from one sample sequenced in a study of Ad26.COV2.S vaccination and SARS-CoV-2 variants. Described treatment: 15 to 20 received Ad26.COV2.S at low or high dose, single or two shots; about 5 received placebo; per-sample allocation not given. Day 63 after the first injection of vaccine or placebo was the sampling time. The method was immunoSEQ multiplex PCR; TCRdb's version includes in-frame clones alone and lacks a portion of them. The repertoire holds some 370,000 clones, about four fifths seen once, with around 7% in the top ten. The sequenced sample was peripheral blood, obtained in a trial of Ad26.COV2.S vaccine versus placebo. The receptor set was obtained from a person between 18 and 65 years old who received the Ad26.COV2.S COVID-19 vaccine or a placebo.

The rearrangement links TRBV27 to TRBJ1-1; no clear D. Trimming took off 2 bases at V and 11 bases at J, with 12 bases between the two ends. Germline V lookup: CDR1 MNHEY, CDR2 SMNVEV (reference sequence). This CDR3 spans 12 amino acids. The CDR3 nucleotides are TGTGCCAGCAGTTTACGAGGGTTGCGCGCTTTCTTT. Amino acid sequence: CASSLRGLRAFF.

The rearrangement joins TRBV30 to TRBJ2-7, with 8 bases that match TRBD2. The V and J ends lost 5 bases and 5 bases, in that order; junction bases with no gene match: 8. The CDR3 sequence is 13 residues long. Germline V gene sequence: CDR1 GTSNPN, CDR2 SVGIG (reference sequence). The CDR3 here is CAWSGLVRDEQYF. The CDR3 bases are TGTGCCTGGTCGGGACTAGTTCGGGACGAGCAGTACTTC. Full variable domain (remainder filled in from reference TRBV30 and TRBJ2-7): SQTIHQWPATLVQPVGSPLSLECTVEGTSNPNLYWYRQAAGRGLQLLFYSVGIGQISSEVPQNLSASRPQDRQFILSSKKLLLSDSGFYLCAWSGLVRDEQYFGPGTRLTVT.

This sequence joins TRBV14 and TRBJ1-3, with a tentative D call TRBD1 (5 bases). The CDR3 consists of 14 residues. The V and J ends lost 4 bases and 4 bases respectively, with 11 bases between them. Per the germline V gene, CDR1 is SGHDN and CDR2 is FVKESK. CDR3 residues: CASSLLGVGNTIYF. Here the CDR3 DNA reads TGTGCCAGCAGCCTCCTGGGGGTCGGAAACACCATATATTTT.

V gene TRBV6-5 combines with J gene TRBJ2-5; 8 bases line up with TRBD1. The CDR3 runs to 15 residues. Trimming took 4 bases from V and 3 from J; bases not matched to a gene: 7. Germline V gene data show CDR1 as MNHEY and CDR2 as SVGAGI. The CDR3 sequence is CASSFPGDRKETQYF. The CDR3 coding sequence is TGTGCCAGCAGTTTTCCCGGGGACAGGAAAGAGACCCAGTACTTC.

The V gene is TRBV19, the J gene TRBJ1-2, with 7 bases aligning to TRBD1. This CDR3 is 11 amino acids long. J was trimmed by 7 bases and V by 7 bases; bases with no gene match: 3. Germline CDR1 and CDR2: LNHDA and SQIVND (reference sequence). The CDR3 is CASTQGVGYTF. The CDR3 DNA reads TGTGCCAGTACTCAGGGGGTTGGCTACACCTTC. The entire variable domain, with the rest obtained from reference TRBV19 and TRBJ1-2, is as follows: DGGITQSPKYLFRKEGQNVTLSCEQNLNHDAMYWYRQDPGQGLRLIYYSQIVNDFQKGDIAEGYSVSREKKESFPLTVTSAQKNPTAFYLCASTQGVGYTFGSGTRLTVV.

This chain links TRBV6-5 with TRBJ2-4, with unresolved D. The CDR3 is 14 amino acids. The ends were cut back, 6 bases at V and 5 bases at J, with 14 bases in the middle. From germline, CDR1 is MNHEY and CDR2 SVGAGI. In DNA form, the CDR3 reads TGTGCCAGCAGACTCACCCTGTCCCAAAACATTCAGTACTTC. Encoded protein: CASRLTLSQNIQYF.

The rearrangement joins TRBV4-1 to TRBJ2-7, with TRBD2 matching over 12 bases. In germline, CDR1 is MGHRA, CDR2 YSYEKL. V shed 0 bases and J 3 bases; nucleotides not matched to a gene: 3. CDR3 size: 16 residues. The CDR3 nucleotides read TGCGCCAGCAGCCAAGATTTGACTAGCGGGGGCTACGAGCAGTACTTC. It translates to CASSQDLTSGGYEQYF.

This clone was counted a few times. The chain has TRBV5-1 and TRBJ1-2; the D gene is possibly TRBD1 (6 bases). Trimming took off 4 bases at V and 4 bases at J, with 14 bases between the two ends. The CDR3 has 14 amino acids. Germline V lookup: CDR1 SGHRS, CDR2 YFSETQ. The CDR3 coding sequence is TGCGCCAGCAGCCTCCAACAGGGAGGCTATGGCTACACCTTC. It specifies CASSLQQGGYGYTF.

V usage is TRBV7-6 and J usage is TRBJ2-7; possibly TRBD2 for D (6 bases). Deletions cut 2 bases from V and 2 bases from J, with 13 bases between. Germline V lookup: CDR1 SGHVS, CDR2 FNYEAQ. The CDR3 runs to 15 residues. The CDR3 loop reads CASSLSLGRTYEQYF. The CDR3 DNA reads as TGTGCCAGCAGCTTAAGTCTGGGGAGGACCTACGAGCAGTACTTC.

The chain recombines TRBV11-2 with TRBJ2-7; possible D gene TRBD2, 6 bases. V gave up 5 bases and J gave up 2 bases, with 13 bases separating them. The CDR3 spans 14 residues. Germline lookup yields CDR1 SGHAT and CDR2 FQNNGV. DNA of the CDR3: TGTGCCAGCAGCCCCGGAGGGCATCCCTACGAGCAGTACTTC. Encoded protein: CASSPGGHPYEQYF.

This clone was seen a handful of times. The chain carries TRBV5-1 and TRBJ2-7, with 8 bases lining up with TRBD1. With V trimmed by 1 base and J by 1 base, 4 bases remained unmatched. CDR1 and CDR2 (germline): SGHRS, YFSETQ. This CDR3 contains 15 residues. The CDR3 loop reads CASSLYTGGSYEQYF. DNA of the CDR3: TGCGCCAGCAGCTTGTATACAGGGGGATCCTACGAGCAGTACTTC.

J is TRBJ1-4 and V is TRBV7-8; TRBD1 might be the D (6 bases). V lost 6 bases, J lost 8 bases, and 16 bases lay in between. CDR1 and CDR2 (germline): SGHVS, FQNEAQ. This CDR3 comprises 14 residues. The CDR3 region is CASRSGRGEEKLFF. The CDR3 DNA reads as TGTGCCAGCAGAAGCGGGAGGGGGGAGGAAAAACTGTTTTTT.

The chain is built from TRBV7-9 and TRBJ1-3, with a possible D match to TRBD1 (5 bases). Trimming took 2 bases from V and 0 from J, leaving 11 bases between them. The CDR3 is 16 residues long. The germline CDR1 and CDR2 sequences are SEHNR and FQNEAQ (reference sequence). The chain's CDR3 is CASSLTRASSGNTIYF. The CDR3 DNA reads TGTGCCAGCAGCTTAACCAGGGCTTCCTCTGGAAACACCATATATTTT.

The chain carries TRBV28 and TRBJ2-3, with D unresolved. V dropped 6 bases and J dropped 7 bases, with 5 bases sitting between them. CDR1 and CDR2 (germline): MDHEN, SYDVKM. The CDR3 runs to 10 residues. DNA for the CDR3: TGTGCCAGCAGCCACCATACGCAGTATTTT. Amino acids: CASSHHTQYF.

This rearrangement joins TRBV4-1 to TRBJ1-1; the D is unclear. V dropped 3 bases and J dropped 1 base, with 9 bases sitting between them. CDR1 and CDR2 (germline): MGHRA, YSYEKL. The CDR3 loop spans 14 amino acids. The CDR3 DNA sequence: TGCGCCAGCAGCCACGGACTTAAGAACACTGAAGCTTTCTTT. It translates to CASSHGLKNTEAFF.

This clone was observed a handful of times. This chain links TRBV11-3 with TRBJ1-5; D ambiguous. Germline V CDR1 and CDR2: SGHNT, YENEEA. The V end lost 6 bases, the J end lost 6 bases, and 9 bases lay between the germline ends. This CDR3 comprises 12 residues. The CDR3 DNA follows: TGTGCCAGCAGGGCCAATACTCAGCCCCAGCATTTT. Protein product: CASRANTQPQHF.

This clone has only a few counts. The V and J genes are TRBV6-4 and TRBJ1-1, with unresolved D. The V end was cut by 0 bases, the J end by 2 bases, with 4 bases between. The CDR3 is made up of 13 amino acids. Germline values: CDR1 MRHNA, CDR2 SNTAGT. CDR3 in DNA: TGTGCCAGCAGTGACTCTGACAACACTGAAGCTTTCTTT. Amino acid sequence: CASSDSDNTEAFF.

V is TRBV28 and J is TRBJ2-3; D gene unclear. CDR1 and CDR2 (germline): MDHEN, SYDVKM. This CDR3 has 13 residues. V was clipped by 1 base and J by 4 bases, with 6 bases between them. This chain's CDR3 is CASSLSAADTQYF. DNA of the CDR3: TGTGCCAGCAGTTTATCGGCCGCAGATACGCAGTATTTT.

V usage is TRBV2 and J usage is TRBJ1-1; a possible D gene is TRBD1 (5 bases). CDR1 SNHLY and CDR2 FYNNEI come from the germline V gene. The CDR3 totals 14 residues. V lost 3 bases to trimming and J lost 4 bases, with 12 bases between them. The CDR3 spells CASSDRAEGTEAFF. Written as DNA, the CDR3 is TGTGCCAGCAGTGACAGGGCGGAGGGCACTGAAGCTTTCTTT.

The chain employs TRBV27 and TRBJ1-2, with D unresolved. Germline loops: CDR1 MNHEY, CDR2 SMNVEV (reference sequence). V lost 3 bases, J lost 8 bases, and 13 bases lay in between. There are 13 residues in the CDR3. The CDR3 coding sequence is TGTGCCAGCAGTTTTGGGCCCTTAGGCGGCTACACCTTC. Translating it yields CASSFGPLGGYTF.

The chain couples TRBV4-1 to TRBJ2-1, with D tentatively TRBD2 (6 bases). This CDR3 comprises 15 residues. CDR1 is MGHRA, CDR2 YSYEKL, per germline. The V and J ends lost 1 base and 5 bases respectively, with 12 bases between them. The CDR3 DNA reads TGCGCCAGCAGCCAAGTCTGGGGGAGGAACAATGAGCAGTTCTTC. Its protein product is CASSQVWGRNNEQFF.

The V call is TRBV11-2, the J call TRBJ1-1; D may be TRBD1 (5 bases). Per the germline V gene, CDR1 is SGHAT and CDR2 is FQNNGV. The CDR3 length is 13 residues. V was clipped by 5 bases and J by 6 bases, with 13 bases between them. CDR3 sequence: CASSPPGRPEAFF. CDR3 in DNA: TGTGCCAGCAGCCCCCCGGGGCGTCCTGAAGCTTTCTTT.

The chain employs TRBV19 and TRBJ1-1; 9 positions agree with TRBD1. Germline CDR1 and CDR2: LNHDA and SQIVND (reference sequence). The CDR3 is 14 amino acids. Losses at the gene ends were 3 bases for V and 5 bases for J; bases not matched to a gene: 4. CDR3 nucleotides: TGTGCCAGTAGTATGTGGGGGACAGGGACTGAAGCTTTCTTT. This encodes CASSMWGTGTEAFF.

This chain uses TRBV30 with TRBJ1-1; D gene ambiguous. CDR3 size: 14 residues. In germline, CDR1 is GTSNPN, CDR2 SVGIG (reference sequence). V was pared by 2 bases and J by 1 base, with 11 bases between. The CDR3 sequence is CAWSSQTPNTEAFF. The CDR3 DNA follows: TGTGCCTGGAGTTCTCAGACTCCGAACACTGAAGCTTTCTTT.